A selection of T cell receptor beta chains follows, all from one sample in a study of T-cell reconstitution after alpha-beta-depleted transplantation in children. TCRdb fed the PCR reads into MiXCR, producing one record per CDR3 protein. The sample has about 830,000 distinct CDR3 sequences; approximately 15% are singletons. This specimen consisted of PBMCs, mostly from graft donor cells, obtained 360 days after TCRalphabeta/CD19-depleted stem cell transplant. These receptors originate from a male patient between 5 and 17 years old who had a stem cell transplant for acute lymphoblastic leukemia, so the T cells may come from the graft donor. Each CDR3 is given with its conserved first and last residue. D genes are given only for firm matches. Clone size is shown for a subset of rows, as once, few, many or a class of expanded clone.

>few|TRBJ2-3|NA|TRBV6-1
CASRTATSTDTQYF
TGTGCCAGCAGGACAGCCACTAGCACAGATACGCAGTATTTT
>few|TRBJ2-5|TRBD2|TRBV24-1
CATSAPRGEGETQYF
TGTGCCACCAGTGCTCCGCGTGGGGAGGGTGAGACCCAGTACTTC
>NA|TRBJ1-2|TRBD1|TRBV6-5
CASSYPGNRGLSNYGYTF
TGTGCCAGCAGTTACCCAGGGAACAGGGGACTCTCTAACTATGGCTACACCTTC
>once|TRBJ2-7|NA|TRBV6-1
CASSEAPYELYF
TGTGCCAGCAGTGAAGCTCCCTACGAGCTGTACTTC
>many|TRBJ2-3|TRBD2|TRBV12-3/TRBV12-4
CASSLVFLAGEVGTDTQYF
TGTGCCAGCAGTTTAGTCTTTCTAGCGGGAGAGGTCGGCACAGATACGCAGTATTTT
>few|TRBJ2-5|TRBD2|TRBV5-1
CASSSSGTSQETQYF
TGCGCCAGCAGCTCTTCCGGGACTAGTCAAGAGACCCAGTACTTC
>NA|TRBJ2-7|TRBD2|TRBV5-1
CASSSLGGLPYEQYF
TGCGCCAGCAGCTCCCTTGGGGGACTACCCTACGAGCAGTACTTC
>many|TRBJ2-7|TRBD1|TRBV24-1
CATRIRDRGCYEQYF
TGTGCCACCAGGATCCGGGACAGGGGTTGCTACGAGCAGTACTTC
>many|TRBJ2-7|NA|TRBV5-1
CASSLEGGYYEQYF
TGCGCCAGCAGCTTGGAAGGGGGGTACTACGAGCAGTACTTC
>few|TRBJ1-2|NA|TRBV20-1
CSAREGRTFMDGYTF
TGCAGTGCTAGAGAAGGCAGGACTTTTATGGATGGCTACACCTTC
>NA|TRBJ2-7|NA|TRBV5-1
CASSLSFTGTYEQYF
TGCGCCAGCAGCTTGTCGTTCACGGGCACCTACGAGCAGTACTTC
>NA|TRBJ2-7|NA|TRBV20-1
CSAPGSAGGIPYEQYF
TGCAGTGCTCCGGGGTCAGCCGGGGGTATTCCGTACGAGCAGTACTTC
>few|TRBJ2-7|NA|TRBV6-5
CASFDWHEQYF
TGTGCCAGCTTTGACTGGCACGAGCAGTACTTC
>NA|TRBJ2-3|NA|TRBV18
CASSTGEWESSDTQYF
TGTGCCAGCTCGACAGGTGAATGGGAGAGCTCAGATACGCAGTATTTT
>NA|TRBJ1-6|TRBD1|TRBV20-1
CSARGDRGVSPLHF
TGCAGTGCTAGAGGGGACAGGGGTGTCTCACCCCTCCACTTT
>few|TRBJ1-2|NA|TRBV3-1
CASTLSGGGNYGYTF
TGTGCCAGCACCCTAAGTGGGGGGGGGAACTATGGCTACACCTTC
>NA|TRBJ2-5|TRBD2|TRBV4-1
CASRSSGAKETQYF
TGCGCCAGCAGGAGTAGCGGGGCCAAAGAGACCCAGTACTTC
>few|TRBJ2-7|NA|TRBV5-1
CASSLIFDEQYF
TGCGCCAGCAGCTTGATTTTCGACGAGCAGTACTTC
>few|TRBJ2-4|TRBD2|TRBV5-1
CASSLELAGGVSQYF
TGCGCCAGCAGCTTGGAACTAGCGGGAGGCGTTAGTCAGTACTTC
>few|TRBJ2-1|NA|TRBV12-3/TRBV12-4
CASREANYNEQFF
TGTGCCAGCAGAGAGGCTAACTACAATGAGCAGTTCTTC
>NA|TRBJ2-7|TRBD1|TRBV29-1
CSVFPGTEYSYEQYF
TGCAGCGTTTTCCCCGGGACAGAGTACTCCTACGAGCAGTACTTC
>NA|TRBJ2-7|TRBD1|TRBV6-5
CASSYGTGYPYEQYF
TGTGCCAGCAGTTACGGGACAGGTTACCCCTACGAGCAGTACTTC
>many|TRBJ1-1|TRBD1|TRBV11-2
CASSGRQGNTEAFF
TGTGCCAGCAGCGGACGACAGGGGAACACTGAAGCTTTCTTT
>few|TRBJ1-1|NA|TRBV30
CAWSVVTPGTEAFF
TGTGCCTGGAGTGTGGTGACGCCCGGCACTGAAGCTTTCTTT
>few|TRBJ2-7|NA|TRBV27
CASSSGTGPHEQYF
TGTGCCAGCAGTTCTGGGACGGGTCCCCACGAGCAGTACTTC
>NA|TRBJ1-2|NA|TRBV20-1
CRAPGRSYGYTF
TGCAGAGCCCCCGGGAGGTCCTATGGCTACACCTTC